The entry below gives a single T cell receptor (beta chain) sequence along with its context. Trimming shortened V by 3 bases and J by 2 bases, and 9 bases separated the two germline ends. The germline CDR1 and CDR2 sequences are KGHDR and SFDVKD. This CDR3 is 14 amino acids long. TCRdb reprocessed the reads via MiXCR and lists one record per CDR3 protein. The data show about 310,000 distinct CDR3 sequences, roughly 15% seen once. This sample was included in a study of T cell repertoires in cytomegalovirus infection. Study context: Public signatures in TCR beta pointed to CMV infection and matching HLA type.

The TCR was taken from a human donor in good health (CMV status not recorded). Some clones in this sample may be carry-over from other donors' samples. The chain carries TRBV24-1 and TRBJ1-2; D gene unclear. Input material: PBMCs. CDR3 DNA: TGTGCCACCAGTGATGAGGGCAAGAACTATGGCTACACCTTC. Amino acid sequence: CATSDEGKNYGYTF.